This T cell receptor (beta chain) was found in a study of blood T cell repertoires in COVID-19. Study-wide context: Samples representing acute and convalescent COVID-19 were sourced from the United States, Italy and Spain. T cells, B-cell-depleted T cells, or PBMCs provided the cDNA or gDNA that served as material.

Original handling: Amplification from reference gene primers served as the basis for estimated nucleated cell counts. TCRdb's copy holds only in-frame clones and misses some; the assay was immunoSEQ multiplex PCR. From that table come the V and J calls and clone size; the DNA was used to work out D and trimming. The repertoire holds 110,000 to 150,000 clones, with roughly 80% as singletons. Germline assignment: CDR1 SGHRS and CDR2 YFSETQ. Trimming cost V 2 bases and J 5 bases; bases outside gene matches: 8. This CDR3 is 15 amino acids long. The source of this sequence is a woman aged 80 or over with acute or convalescent COVID-19. This chain uses TRBV5-1 with TRBJ1-1, with 8 positions matching TRBD1. The sample comprised peripheral blood. The CDR3 is CASSFRQGPGTEAFF. Written as DNA, the CDR3 is TGCGCCAGCAGCTTCCGACAGGGGCCTGGGACTGAAGCTTTCTTT.